The 27 T cell receptor beta chains in this list originate from one sample, sequenced in a study of shared T cell receptors in the human thymus. Sequenced by immunoSEQ multiplex PCR; TCRdb stores in-frame clones only, minus some. The sample holds a few hundred thousand clones; over 90% are singletons and the top ten take approximately 0.02%. Specimen: thymocytes. Receptors originate from a human donor.

The rearrangement links TRBV19 to TRBJ2-7; 7 nucleotides match TRBD2. CDR1 is LNHDA, CDR2 SQIVND, per germline (reference sequence). Trimming removed 6 bases from V and 1 base from J; junction bases left unmatched: 9. CDR3 length: 15 residues. The CDR3 DNA follows: TGTGCCAGTAGATACCGGGGGGTGGAATCCTACGAGCAGTACTTC. Its protein is CASRYRGVESYEQYF.

V usage is TRBV6-1 and J usage is TRBJ2-2; the D is unclear. Trimming pared 2 bases from V and 8 bases from J, leaving 18 bases between. CDR1 is MNHNS, CDR2 SASEGT, per germline. This CDR3 is built from 16 residues. CDR3 protein: CASSERAPWVGGELFF. In DNA, the CDR3 is TGTGCCAGCAGTGAACGGGCTCCCTGGGTCGGGGGGGAGCTGTTTTTT.

CDR3 DNA: TGTGCCAGCTCACCTTATGACAGGAGCAATCAGCCCCAGCATTTT. It is translated as CASSPYDRSNQPQHF. The V call is TRBV18, the J call TRBJ1-5; D may be TRBD1 (6 bases). This CDR3 is 15 amino acids long. CDR1 and CDR2 (germline): KGHSH, LQKENI. The V end was cut by 3 bases, the J end by 1 base, with 10 bases between.

The chain carries TRBV10-3 and TRBJ2-1; D may be TRBD1 (5 bases). Between the trimmed V and J ends, which lost 10 bases and 8 bases, there was a span of 18 bases. Germline loops: CDR1 ENHRY, CDR2 SYGVKD. This CDR3 has 13 amino acids. The CDR3 sequence is CATRAEHTDEQFF. The CDR3 coding sequence is TGTGCCACCAGGGCGGAGCACACGGATGAGCAGTTCTTC.

This clone was counted once. The chain joins TRBV28 to TRBJ1-5; 7 nucleotides agree with TRBD1. Germline V gene data show CDR1 as MDHEN and CDR2 as SYDVKM. This CDR3 comprises 15 residues. V gave up 6 bases and J gave up 2 bases; unmatched junction bases: 7. CDR3 nucleotide sequence: TGTGCCAGCAGCCGCGACAGGGAGGGCAATCAGCCCCAGCATTTT. Translating gives CASSRDREGNQPQHF.

This chain joins TRBV7-9 and TRBJ2-6, with 7 bases fitting TRBD2. This CDR3 is built from 15 residues. V shed 4 bases and J 2 bases; nucleotides not matched to a gene: 2. The germline V gene encodes CDR1 SEHNR and CDR2 FQNEAQ (reference sequence). CDR3 coding DNA: TGTGCCAGCAGCTGCGGGAGTGCTGGGGCCAACGTCCTGACTTTC. Amino acid sequence: CASSCGSAGANVLTF.

The CDR3 DNA follows: TGTGCCAGTAGTATCGACAGGGGCCAAGAGACCCAGTACTTC. Amino acids: CASSIDRGQETQYF. The J gene is TRBJ2-5, the V gene TRBV19; 8 bases align to TRBD1. The CDR3 spans 14 residues. With V trimmed by 3 bases and J by 1 base, 1 base remained unmatched. Germline values: CDR1 LNHDA, CDR2 SQIVND (reference sequence).

The V and J genes are TRBV18 and TRBJ2-7; no clear D gene. V lost 5 bases and J 5 bases, leaving 7 bases between the germline ends. This CDR3 is 11 amino acids long. Germline CDR1 and CDR2: KGHSH and LQKENI. In DNA form, the CDR3 reads TGTGCCAGCTCAGCTGAGGACGAGCAGTACTTC. Amino acids: CASSAEDEQYF. Variable domain in full (rest from reference TRBV18 and TRBJ2-7): NAGVMQNPRHLVRRRGQEARLRCSPMKGHSHVYWYRQLPEEGLKFMVYLQKENIIDESGMPKERFSAEFPKEGPSILRIQQVVRGDSAAYFCASSAEDEQYFGPGTRLTVT.

The V and J genes are TRBV21-1 and TRBJ2-1; TRBD2, the table's D call, lacks a check against the DNA. TRBV21-1 is a known pseudogene. This CDR3 is 18 amino acids long. CDR3 sequence: CASSKAGTSGASYNEQFF. As DNA, the CDR3 is TGTGCCAGCAGCAAAGCGGGGACTAGCGGAGCCTCCTACAATGAGCAGTTCTTC.

The chain has TRBV10-3 and TRBJ2-6; 11 bases are shared with TRBD2. CDR3 length equals 19 residues. Germline values: CDR1 ENHRY, CDR2 SYGVKD. V lost 2 bases to trimming and J lost 0 bases; unmatched junction nucleotides: 6. CDR3 nucleotides: TGTGCCATCAGTGAGATGGTAGCGGGAGGGGGCTCTGGGGCCAACGTCCTGACTTTC. Its translation: CAISEMVAGGGSGANVLTF.

The chain combines TRBV7-9 with TRBJ2-1; 7 nucleotides agree with TRBD2. The trim removed 6 bases at V and 4 bases at J, leaving 18 bases unmatched. The CDR3 is 18 amino acids. Germline V gene sequence: CDR1 SEHNR, CDR2 FQNEAQ (reference sequence). In DNA form, the CDR3 reads TGTGCCAGCAGTTATAGGGACTACCCAACTGAATTTTACAATGAGCAGTTCTTC. It codes for CASSYRDYPTEFYNEQFF.

This clone is a singleton in its sample. V gene TRBV6-4 combines with J gene TRBJ2-2; weak D call: TRBD1 (6 bases). Trimming took 0 bases from V and 2 from J, leaving 16 bases between them. Germline V lookup: CDR1 MRHNA, CDR2 SNTAGT. The CDR3 runs to 18 residues. The CDR3 loop is CASSDSKNPGVNTGELFF. In DNA, the CDR3 is TGTGCCAGCAGTGACTCTAAAAATCCAGGGGTCAACACCGGGGAGCTGTTTTTT.

This chain links TRBV5-1 with TRBJ2-7, with D tentatively TRBD2 (6 bases). This CDR3 has 17 residues. V was shortened by 0 bases and J by 0 bases, with 16 bases between the two germline ends. CDR1 is SGHRS, CDR2 YFSETQ, per germline. CDR3 sequence: CASSLVIEGGPSYEQYF. CDR3 DNA sequence: TGCGCCAGCAGCTTGGTTATAGAGGGAGGTCCCTCCTACGAGCAGTACTTC.

This clone appeared once. The chain recombines TRBV28 with TRBJ1-5, with a tentative D call TRBD1 (5 bases). Germline lookup yields CDR1 MDHEN and CDR2 SYDVKM. The CDR3 has 14 residues. The V gene lost 2 bases and the J gene lost 3 bases, with 8 bases spanning the gap. In DNA, the CDR3 is TGTGCCAGCAGTTTAATGGACATCAATCAGCCCCAGCATTTT. Translated: CASSLMDINQPQHF.

The chain recombines TRBV4-2 with TRBJ2-7; D is uncertain. V lost 5 bases to trimming and J lost 2 bases, with 16 bases between them. CDR3 length: 15 residues. CDR1 and CDR2 from the germline V gene are LGHNA and YNFKEQ. The CDR3 sequence is CASSLGAWKTYEQYF. In nucleotides, the CDR3 is TGTGCCAGCAGCTTAGGCGCTTGGAAAACCTACGAGCAGTACTTC.

The chain is built from TRBV13 and TRBJ1-5; the match to TRBD1 covers 9 bases. J gave up 2 bases and V 5 bases, and 7 bases lay outside the gene matches. The germline CDR1 and CDR2 sequences are PRHDT and FYEKMQ (reference sequence). CDR3 length equals 16 residues. This chain's CDR3 is CASSRKQGARNQPQHF. As DNA, the CDR3 is TGTGCCAGCAGCCGAAAACAGGGGGCGCGCAATCAGCCCCAGCATTTT.

The V and J genes are TRBV28 and TRBJ2-2; TRBD2 matches at 11 bases. Trimming at V came to 5 bases and at J to 5 bases, leaving 10 bases not matched to a gene. The CDR3 covers 17 residues. Germline CDR1 and CDR2: MDHEN and SYDVKM. This CDR3 reads CASSTLAGEGLTGELFF. As DNA, the CDR3 is TGTGCCAGCAGTACACTAGCGGGAGAGGGTCTGACCGGGGAGCTGTTTTTT.

This clone was seen only once. This chain links TRBV5-1 with TRBJ2-1; 7 bases match TRBD1. This CDR3 has 16 amino acids. Looked up from germline, CDR1 is SGHRS and CDR2 is YFSETQ. V was pared by 4 bases and J by 2 bases, with 9 bases of the junction left unmatched. The CDR3 region is CASSPDSQGTYNEQFF. DNA of the CDR3: TGCGCCAGCAGCCCCGATTCACAGGGGACCTACAATGAGCAGTTCTTC.

The V and J genes are TRBV15 and TRBJ2-1; TRBD2 aligns across 8 bases. J lost 7 bases, V lost 4 bases, and 9 bases had no gene match. Germline V gives CDR1 LNHNV, CDR2 YYDKDF (reference sequence). The CDR3 length is 15 residues. CDR3 in DNA: TGTGCCACCAGCACACTAGCGGCCTCAGGAAATGAGCAGTTCTTC. This encodes CATSTLAASGNEQFF.

The chain is built from TRBV2 and TRBJ2-2; 7 bases fit TRBD1. Trimming at V came to 2 bases and at J to 2 bases, leaving 11 bases not matched to a gene. The CDR3 runs 18 residues. Per the germline V gene, CDR1 is SNHLY and CDR2 is FYNNEI. This CDR3 reads CASSERFLDRKNTGELFF. In DNA, the CDR3 is TGTGCCAGCAGTGAACGGTTCTTGGACAGGAAAAACACCGGGGAGCTGTTTTTT.

This sequence joins TRBV7-9 and TRBJ2-5, with no clear D. Trimming cost V 5 bases and J 5 bases, with 15 bases left between them. CDR1 SEHNR and CDR2 FQNEAQ come from the germline V gene (reference sequence). The CDR3 is 14 residues long. The CDR3 DNA reads as TGTGCCAGCAGCCCCTGGACGGATGGGGAGACCCAGTACTTC. Residues: CASSPWTDGETQYF.

The rearrangement links TRBV19 to TRBJ2-7; D is unresolved. The V gene lost 3 bases and the J gene lost 4 bases, with 13 bases spanning the gap. This CDR3 is built from 14 residues. Germline CDR1 LNHDA, CDR2 SQIVND (reference sequence). CDR3 nucleotide sequence: TGTGCCAGTAGTATCCCGGGCGCCCTTTACGAGCAGTACTTC. Translation: CASSIPGALYEQYF.

V usage is TRBV10-1 and J usage is TRBJ2-2; TRBD2 matches at 13 bases. There are 17 residues in the CDR3. Germline V gene sequence: CDR1 WNHNN, CDR2 SYGVQD (reference sequence). With V trimmed by 5 bases and J by 5 bases, 8 bases remained unmatched. The CDR3 is CASSRTSGRSDTGELFF. For the CDR3, the DNA is TGCGCCAGCAGTCGGACTAGCGGGAGATCGGATACCGGGGAGCTGTTTTTT.

The chain employs TRBV6-1 and TRBJ2-1, with 12 bases identical to TRBD2. The CDR3 is made up of 20 amino acids. Per germline, CDR1 MNHNS and CDR2 SASEGT. J lost 4 bases, V lost 4 bases, and 17 bases had no gene match. The CDR3 DNA sequence: TGTGCCAGCAGTGTGGGACAGGGGAGGCTAGCGGGGGGGAAATACAATGAGCAGTTCTTC. This sequence encodes CASSVGQGRLAGGKYNEQFF.

The rearrangement links TRBV15 to TRBJ2-7; D may be TRBD1 (5 bases). CDR3 length: 18 residues. CDR1 LNHNV and CDR2 YYDKDF come from the germline V gene (reference sequence). Trimming removed 1 base at V and 4 bases at J, with 23 bases between. The CDR3 nucleotides are TGTGCCACCAGCAGAGCGGACGGTTCCAGGGCCCCTCAGTACGAGCAGTACTTC. Residues: CATSRADGSRAPQYEQYF.

The CDR3 nucleotides read TGTGCCACCGCGCCCCATACGACTAACTATGGCTACACCTTC. Amino acids: CATAPHTTNYGYTF. The chain links TRBV15 to TRBJ1-2, with D uncertain. In germline, CDR1 is LNHNV, CDR2 YYDKDF (reference sequence). Trimming took 8 bases from V and 0 from J, leaving 13 bases between them. The CDR3 totals 14 residues.

This chain links TRBV4-3 with TRBJ1-3; D might be TRBD1 (5 bases). The CDR3 has 16 residues. Deletions cut 1 base from V and 4 bases from J, with 14 bases between. Germline CDR1 reads LGHNA; CDR2 reads YSLEER. The CDR3 DNA reads as TGCGCCAGCAGCCAAGGGGGGTGGGGGTACGGAAACACCATATATTTT. Encoded protein: CASSQGGWGYGNTIYF.